This is a list of T cell receptor beta chains from one sample in a study of blood T cell repertoires in COVID-19. Method: immunoSEQ multiplex PCR; TCRdb's copy keeps in-frame clones and lacks some. The table records some 74,000 clones, around 80% of them present only once. The sequenced sample consisted of peripheral blood. These receptors all come from a woman aged 50 to 60 with acute or convalescent COVID-19. CDR3s include the opening cysteine and the closing phenylalanine or tryptophan. Each record gives: D gene, V gene, clone size, J gene, CDR3 DNA, CDR3 protein. The D gene is left open where the match is weak. Not every row has a clone size; where given, it reads once, few, many or a size class.

>.|TRBV18|.|TRBJ2-4
TGTGCCAGCTCCCAGGGTCAGGGCATTCAGTACTTC
CASSQGQGIQYF
>TRBD1|TRBV4-3|.|TRBJ1-4
TGCGCCAGCAGCCGGGGGACAGGGGGCTTATCTAATGAAAAACTGTTTTTT
CASSRGTGGLSNEKLFF
>.|TRBV7-9|.|TRBJ2-5
TGTGCCAGCAGCTTAAACGCGGAGACCCAGTACTTC
CASSLNAETQYF
>TRBD2|TRBV20-1|.|TRBJ2-3
TGCAGTGCTAGTGATAACGGGGGGGGCTTCACAGATACGCAGTATTTT
CSASDNGGGFTDTQYF
>TRBD2|TRBV7-8|few|TRBJ2-6
TGTGCCAGCAGCTTATACCCTGGACTAGATTTCTCTGGGGCCAACGTCCTGACTTTC
CASSLYPGLDFSGANVLTF
>.|TRBV21-1|.|TRBJ1-5
TGTGCCAGCAGCAAATCCCCGAAACCCACCGGGAACGGAGGGAATTATCGCAATCAGCCCCAGCATTTT
CASSKSPKPTGNGGNYRNQPQHF
>.|TRBV5-4|.|TRBJ1-3
TGTGCCAGCAGCCAAGGGGGGGACGGAGTCTCTGGAAACACCATATATTTT
CASSQGGDGVSGNTIYF
>TRBD1|TRBV19|few|TRBJ1-2
TGTGCCAGTAGTGTGGGACAGTTCTATGGCTACACCTTC
CASSVGQFYGYTF
>.|TRBV19|medium-sized|TRBJ2-2
TGTGCCAGTAGCACCCGACACGGAGGGCCCGACACCGGGGAGCTGTTTTTT
CASSTRHGGPDTGELFF
>.|TRBV15|.|TRBJ1-5
TGTGCCACCAGTAAAGGAGGAAGCAATCAGCCCCAGCATTTT
CATSKGGSNQPQHF
>.|TRBV6-6|once|TRBJ1-4
TGTGCCAGCATTCCGACAAGTGGAGAAAAACTGTTTTTT
CASIPTSGEKLFF
>.|TRBV6-5|.|TRBJ2-5
TGTGCCAGCAGGTCTACAGGGAACCGGGAGACCCAGTACTTC
CASRSTGNRETQYF
>.|TRBV5-1|.|TRBJ2-5
TGCGCCAGCAGCCCCGGACAGAAAGAGACCCAGTACTTC
CASSPGQKETQYF